Below are 6 T cell receptor beta chains sequenced from a single sample in a study of cytomegalovirus exposure and HLA in healthy donors. Primers included in the PCR were 60 Vbeta and 13 Jbeta primers. Produced via immunoSEQ multiplex PCR; TCRdb's table is partial and in-frame only. Of about 270,000 clones in the sample, more than 55% were seen once. Specimen: PBMCs. These receptor sequences come from a female donor in good health and CMV-seronegative.

This sequence joins TRBV6-1 and TRBJ2-7; maybe TRBD2 (6 bases). The CDR3 consists of 15 residues. Germline V gene sequence: CDR1 MNHNS, CDR2 SASEGT. Trimming pared 5 bases from V and 0 bases from J, leaving 14 bases between. The CDR3 nucleotides are TGTGCCAGCAGTTCCAAAGCGGGTCCCTCCTACGAGCAGTACTTC. It codes for CASSSKAGPSYEQYF.

V usage is TRBV27 and J usage is TRBJ2-7; 9 bases match TRBD2. Trimming at V came to 1 base and at J to 6 bases, leaving 7 bases not matched to a gene. The CDR3 contains 15 residues. Germline V gene data show CDR1 as MNHEY and CDR2 as SMNVEV (reference sequence). The CDR3 nucleotides are TGTGCCAGCAGTTTATTCCTTGGGACTAGCTCCGAGCAGTACTTC. Protein: CASSLFLGTSSEQYF.

The CDR3 sequence: CASSVFSGKVNEQFF. In DNA, the CDR3 is TGCGCCAGCAGCGTATTTAGCGGGAAGGTCAATGAGCAGTTCTTC. V is TRBV5-1 and J is TRBJ2-1; 8 bases line up with TRBD2. Germline CDR1 and CDR2: SGHRS and YFSETQ. This CDR3 has 15 residues. The J segment lost 6 bases and the V segment lost 4 bases, leaving 9 bases of the junction unmatched.

The chain couples TRBV27 to TRBJ2-7, with TRBD2 matching 10 bases. Germline CDR1 MNHEY, CDR2 SMNVEV (reference sequence). CDR3 length: 15 residues. The trim removed 2 bases at V and 5 bases at J, leaving 6 bases unmatched. CDR3 amino acids: CASSLNPLAGDEQYF. The CDR3, as DNA: TGTGCCAGCAGTTTAAACCCCCTAGCGGGAGACGAGCAGTACTTC.

This clone has a handful of counts. The chain links TRBV19 to TRBJ2-1, with D possibly TRBD2 on 5 matching bases. The CDR3 contains 16 residues. Trimming removed 7 bases at V and 6 bases at J, with 22 bases between. CDR1 LNHDA and CDR2 SQIVND come from the germline V gene (reference sequence). The DNA for the CDR3 is TGTGCCAGTAACGACATTCGGTCTAGCAGGTTCAATGAGCAGTTCTTC. This gives the protein CASNDIRSSRFNEQFF.

The chain employs TRBV10-3 and TRBJ1-1, with 7 bases lining up with TRBD1. Germline V gene lookup returns CDR1 ENHRY and CDR2 SYGVKD. J gave up 1 base and V 6 bases, and 2 bases lay outside the gene matches. This CDR3 spans 13 amino acids. CDR3 DNA sequence: TGTGCCATCAGCAGGGGGAAGAACACTGAAGCTTTCTTT. Translation gives CAISRGKNTEAFF.